Listed below are T cell receptor beta chains from one sample, sequenced in a study of T cell responses to AZD1222 COVID-19 vaccine. Assay: immunoSEQ multiplex PCR; the TCRdb copy retains only in-frame clones and omits some. Of more than 95,000 clones listed, around 85% were seen once; the top ten hold 3.5% to 5.5%. The sample in question was peripheral blood, obtained 28 days after the second AZD1222 dose. These receptors all come from an adult who received the AZD1222 COVID-19 vaccine. The CDR3 runs from the conserved cysteine through the conserved F or W. The D gene is left open where the match is weak. Size tells how often a clone was seen (once, few, many) or the class of an expanded clone, and some rows leave it out.

CDR3 length: 17; J gene: TRBJ1-1; D gene: TRBD1; clone size: -; V gene: TRBV5-5; CDR3 DNA: TGTGCCAGCAGCCCCCGGACAGGCCGAACGCGGAACACTGAAGCTTTCTTT; CDR3 protein: CASSPRTGRTRNTEAFF
CDR3 length: 16; J gene: TRBJ1-3; D gene: -; clone size: -; V gene: TRBV27; CDR3 DNA: TGTGCCAGCAGTTTATACCGCAGGGGTGGCGGAAACACCATATATTTT; CDR3 protein: CASSLYRRGGGNTIYF
CDR3 length: 14; J gene: TRBJ2-3; D gene: TRBD2; clone size: -; V gene: TRBV6-4; CDR3 DNA: TGTGCCAGCAGTGCCGCGGGGGGCCGGGATACGCAGTATTTT; CDR3 protein: CASSAAGGRDTQYF
CDR3 length: 14; J gene: TRBJ1-1; D gene: TRBD1; clone size: -; V gene: TRBV27; CDR3 DNA: TGTGCCAGCGCCCCTCAGGGGGCGGGCGCTGAAGCTTTCTTT; CDR3 protein: CASAPQGAGAEAFF
CDR3 length: 13; J gene: TRBJ1-2; D gene: -; clone size: -; V gene: TRBV6-5; CDR3 DNA: TGTGCCAGCAGTTTGGGGGGGGACTATGGCTACACCTTC; CDR3 protein: CASSLGGDYGYTF
CDR3 length: 13; J gene: TRBJ1-2; D gene: -; clone size: -; V gene: TRBV11-1; CDR3 DNA: TGTGCCAGCAGACCCCGGGACATCTATGGCTACACCTTC; CDR3 protein: CASRPRDIYGYTF
CDR3 length: 12; J gene: TRBJ1-1; D gene: -; clone size: -; V gene: TRBV12-3/TRBV12-4; CDR3 DNA: TGTGCCAGCAAGTGGAGGATCACTGAAGCTTTCTTT; CDR3 protein: CASKWRITEAFF
CDR3 length: 14; J gene: TRBJ2-7; D gene: -; clone size: -; V gene: TRBV5-1; CDR3 DNA: TGCGCCAGCAGCTTAGGTTTCGACTCCTACGAGCAGTACTTC; CDR3 protein: CASSLGFDSYEQYF
CDR3 length: 15; J gene: TRBJ1-2; D gene: TRBD1; clone size: -; V gene: TRBV6-5; CDR3 DNA: TGTGCCAGCAGTTACGGGGGACAGCAAAACTATGGCTACACCTTC; CDR3 protein: CASSYGGQQNYGYTF
CDR3 length: 15; J gene: TRBJ1-2; D gene: TRBD1; clone size: -; V gene: TRBV5-1; CDR3 DNA: TGCGCCAGCAGCGTATCCGGGACAGCAAACTATGGCTACACCTTC; CDR3 protein: CASSVSGTANYGYTF
CDR3 length: 15; J gene: TRBJ1-4; D gene: TRBD1; clone size: -; V gene: TRBV6-5; CDR3 DNA: TGTGCCAGCACAGATTGGGGAACAGGGGGTGAAAAACTGTTTTTT; CDR3 protein: CASTDWGTGGEKLFF
CDR3 length: 14; J gene: TRBJ1-2; D gene: TRBD1; clone size: -; V gene: TRBV5-4; CDR3 DNA: TGTGCCAGCAGCTTGGACAGGGGACACTATGGCTACACCTTC; CDR3 protein: CASSLDRGHYGYTF
CDR3 length: 17; J gene: TRBJ2-1; D gene: -; clone size: -; V gene: TRBV6-2/TRBV6-3; CDR3 DNA: TGTGCCAGCAGTGTGGGACAGTTTGTGTGGGGAGGCAATGAGCAGTTCTTC; CDR3 protein: CASSVGQFVWGGNEQFF
CDR3 length: 15; J gene: TRBJ2-3; D gene: -; clone size: once; V gene: TRBV7-3; CDR3 DNA: TGTGCCAGCAGCTCCATGACGGGGAACACAGATACGCAGTATTTT; CDR3 protein: CASSSMTGNTDTQYF
CDR3 length: 13; J gene: TRBJ2-7; D gene: -; clone size: -; V gene: TRBV5-4; CDR3 DNA: TGTGCCAGCAGCTCCGCCAGGACCTACGAGCAGTACTTC; CDR3 protein: CASSSARTYEQYF
CDR3 length: 15; J gene: TRBJ2-7; D gene: -; clone size: few; V gene: TRBV20-1; CDR3 DNA: TGCAGTGCTAGTCGAACCGTTTTTCTTTCCTACGAGCAGTACTTC; CDR3 protein: CSASRTVFLSYEQYF